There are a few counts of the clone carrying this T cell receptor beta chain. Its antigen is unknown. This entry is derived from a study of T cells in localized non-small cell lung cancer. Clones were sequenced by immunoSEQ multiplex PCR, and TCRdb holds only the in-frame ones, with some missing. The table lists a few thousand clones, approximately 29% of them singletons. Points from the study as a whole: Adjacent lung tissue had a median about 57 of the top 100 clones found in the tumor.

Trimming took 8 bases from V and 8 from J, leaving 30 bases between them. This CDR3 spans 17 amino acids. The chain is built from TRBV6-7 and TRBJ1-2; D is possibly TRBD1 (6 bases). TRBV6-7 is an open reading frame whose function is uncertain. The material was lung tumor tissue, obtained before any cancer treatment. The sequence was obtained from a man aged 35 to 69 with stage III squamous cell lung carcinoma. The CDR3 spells CASYTQGIWGQVGGYTF. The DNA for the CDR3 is TGTGCCAGCTATACTCAAGGGATTTGGGGGCAGGTTGGCGGCTACACCTTC.